The present entry profiles one T cell receptor beta chain with its context. Its antigen is as yet unknown. Genomic DNA (from each subset) was split evenly across several immunoSEQ plates. Assay used: immunoSEQ multiplex PCR; TCRdb lists only in-frame clones, some missing. Of around 1.4 million clones in the sample, around 98.5% were seen once. This sample was taken from a study of shared clonotypes between healthy human individuals. On the study more broadly: The plates for each donor numbered three CD4 naive, three CD4 memory, two CD8 naive and one CD8 memory. Study-wide points: Across a handful of donors, naive CD4 shared 5% to 6.5%, naive CD8 3.5% to 4%, memory CD4 about 2.5%, memory CD8 roughly 0.37%. Rarefaction showed that sequencing of sorted subsets was incomplete (despite large depth).

Germline V gives CDR1 MNHEY, CDR2 SVGAGI. V lost 2 bases to trimming and J lost 5 bases, with 12 bases between them. This CDR3 is 15 amino acids long. The receptor comes from a man aged 25-45 years in good health. The genes are TRBV6-5 and TRBJ2-2; D may be TRBD2 (6 bases). Sequenced sample: naive CD4+ T cells sorted from blood. The subset denotes: CD45RA+ positively selected. The CDR3 here is CASSYQLAGTGELFF. The DNA for the CDR3 is TGTGCCAGCAGTTACCAACTAGCCGGAACCGGGGAGCTGTTTTTT.